The 24 T cell receptor beta chains in this list originate from one sample, sequenced in a study of T cells in Graves' hyperthyroidism and ophthalmopathy. The CDR3 regions of TCR beta were amplified from RNA transcripts. In the first-round RT-PCR of the TCR CDR3, the HTBI primer set was used. TCRdb used MiXCR to reprocess the multiplex PCR reads, holding one entry per CDR3 protein. The table has approximately 420,000 distinct CDR3 sequences, about 13% seen once; the top ten hold 5% to 6%. The sample consisted of blood. The receptor set was obtained from a woman aged 18 to 35 with Graves' hyperthyroidism.

This clonotype was picked up many times. V gene TRBV5-1 combines with J gene TRBJ1-2; D gene ambiguous. V was pared by 6 bases and J by 0 bases, with 15 bases between. Germline loops: CDR1 SGHRS, CDR2 YFSETQ. The CDR3 is made up of 15 amino acids. CDR3: CASKVGIAANYGYTF. CDR3 DNA: TGCGCCAGCAAAGTTGGTATCGCGGCTAACTATGGCTACACCTTC.

The V and J genes are TRBV19 and TRBJ1-5; no clear D. The germline V and J ends were trimmed by 6 bases and 5 bases, with 14 bases remaining between them. This CDR3 is 14 amino acids long. Germline values: CDR1 LNHDA, CDR2 SQIVND (reference sequence). DNA of the CDR3: TGTGCCAGTAGCCGATCAAGTAACTATCAGCCCCAGCATTTT. Encoded protein: CASSRSSNYQPQHF.

In this sample, this clonotype turned up many times. The V and J genes are TRBV9 and TRBJ2-7; D is unresolved. Trimming took 0 bases from V and 7 from J, leaving 14 bases between them. CDR3 length equals 14 residues. CDR1 is SGDLS and CDR2 is YYNGEE in the germline V gene. The CDR3: CASSVEVFTQEQYF. In nucleotides, the CDR3 is TGTGCCAGCAGCGTAGAGGTTTTCACACAAGAGCAGTACTTC.

This clonotype was seen repeatedly, ten times or more. This chain joins TRBV5-1 and TRBJ2-5, with D perhaps matching TRBD1 (5 bases). V was clipped by 3 bases and J by 4 bases, with 13 bases between them. The CDR3 runs to 14 residues. Looked up from germline, CDR1 is SGHRS and CDR2 is YFSETQ. The CDR3 DNA follows: TGCGCCAGCAGCTCCTTCGAAGGGGCAGAGACCCAGTACTTC. Translating gives CASSSFEGAETQYF.

Many counts were recorded for this clonotype. The CDR3 DNA follows: TGTGCCAGCAGTTTCGGGCGAAACCCCTACAATGAGCAGTTCTTC. Encoded protein: CASSFGRNPYNEQFF. The chain is built from TRBV12-3 or TRBV12-4 and TRBJ2-1; D ambiguous. This CDR3 spans 15 amino acids. With 3 bases removed from V and 2 bases from J, the gap between germline ends came to 11 bases.

This clonotype occurred many times. This chain joins TRBV12-3 or TRBV12-4 and TRBJ2-1; no reliable D call. V gave up 7 bases and J gave up 12 bases, with 13 bases separating them. This CDR3 is 11 amino acids long. The CDR3 nucleotides read TGTGCCAGCACCCAATCGCTGGGGCAGTTCTTC. Amino acid sequence: CASTQSLGQFF.

This clonotype showed up many times. The V gene is TRBV3-1, the J gene TRBJ2-1; D may be TRBD2 (6 bases). The V gene's germline CDR1 is LGHDT and CDR2 YNNKEL (reference sequence). Trimming left V 4 bases short and J 2 bases short, with 15 bases between. The CDR3 extends over 16 amino acids. The chain's CDR3 is CASSRLGLGAYNEQFF. Written as DNA, the CDR3 is TGTGCCAGCAGCCGGCTGGGACTGGGAGCCTACAATGAGCAGTTCTTC.

This clonotype has only a few counts. V is TRBV2 and J is TRBJ1-6; no clear D gene. The CDR3 spans 17 residues. Germline V gene sequence: CDR1 SNHLY, CDR2 FYNNEI. The germline V and J ends were trimmed by 6 bases and 0 bases, with 15 bases remaining between them. CDR3 DNA sequence: TGTGCCAGCAGCCACCGGACGGCTAGCTCCTATAATTCACCCCTCCACTTT. Its translation is CASSHRTASSYNSPLHF.

This chain links TRBV28 with TRBJ1-2, with unresolved D. Germline lookup yields CDR1 MDHEN and CDR2 SYDVKM. The CDR3 runs 13 residues. The germline V and J ends were trimmed by 5 bases and 9 bases, with 16 bases remaining between them. The CDR3 reads CASSAPVVQSYTF. Written as DNA, the CDR3 is TGTGCCAGCAGTGCCCCGGTAGTCCAGAGCTACACCTTC.

This clonotype was recorded at least ten times. This chain uses TRBV7-9 with TRBJ2-7; D is perhaps TRBD1 (5 bases). Between the trimmed V and J ends, which lost 2 bases and 1 base, there was a span of 12 bases. Per the germline V gene, CDR1 is SEHNR and CDR2 is FQNEAQ (reference sequence). This CDR3 region has 15 residues. CDR3 nucleotide sequence: TGTGCCAGCAGCTTAAGCCAGGGTAGGTCCTACGAGCAGTACTTC. It codes for CASSLSQGRSYEQYF.

This clonotype was observed a few times. This rearrangement joins TRBV12-3 or TRBV12-4 to TRBJ1-5, with D uncertain. This CDR3 is built from 13 residues. V was clipped by 6 bases and J by 6 bases, with 12 bases between them. CDR3 amino acids: CASSSDRLQPQHF. The CDR3 DNA sequence: TGTGCCAGCAGCTCCGACCGGCTTCAGCCCCAGCATTTT.

This clonotype was recorded a few times. The chain uses TRBV5-1 and TRBJ1-3; 8 bases agree with TRBD1. The V and J ends lost 3 bases and 4 bases, in that order; junction bases with no gene match: 6. This CDR3 has 15 amino acids. The germline CDR1 and CDR2 sequences are SGHRS and YFSETQ. The CDR3 is CASSSGQGLGNTIYF. The CDR3 DNA follows: TGCGCCAGCAGCTCTGGACAGGGCCTCGGAAACACCATATATTTT.

The genes are TRBV28 and TRBJ2-7; 9 positions match TRBD1. CDR1 is MDHEN, CDR2 SYDVKM, per germline. The CDR3 contains 15 residues. V shed 6 bases, J shed 4 bases, and the junction held 10 bases outside the gene matches. The chain's CDR3 is CASRPRRDRVYEQYF. The DNA for the CDR3 is TGTGCCAGCAGACCCAGGAGGGACAGGGTTTACGAGCAGTACTTC.

Many counts were recorded for this clonotype. The chain joins TRBV20-1 to TRBJ2-5, with TRBD1 matching 8 bases. CDR1 DFQATT and CDR2 SNEGSKA come from the germline V gene (reference sequence). Trimming cost V 6 bases and J 1 base; bases outside gene matches: 7. This CDR3 region has 14 residues. DNA of the CDR3: TGCAGTGCAGTACAGGGGGTGATCCAAGAGACCCAGTACTTC. Translating it yields CSAVQGVIQETQYF.

Only a few counts were recorded for this clonotype. At one end, the junction sequence differs from germline, possibly due to a read error. The genes are TRBV7-7 and TRBJ2-6, with TRBD1 matching over 9 bases. CDR1 is SSHAT and CDR2 is FNYEAQ in the germline V gene (reference sequence). The CDR3 is 18 amino acids. The CDR3 protein is CASSLGTGSSSGANVLTF. The CDR3 coding sequence is TGTGCTAGCAGCCTCGGGACAGGGAGTAGCTCTGGGGCCAACGTCCTGACTTTC.

There are many counts of this clonotype. The J gene is TRBJ2-7, the V gene TRBV5-8; maybe TRBD2 (5 bases). The CDR3 covers 14 residues. Trimming took 4 bases from V and 0 from J, leaving 11 bases between them. Germline V lookup: CDR1 SGHTS, CDR2 YDEGEE. CDR3 in DNA: TGTGCCAGCAGCGTAACTAGTAGCTCCTACGAGCAGTACTTC. It specifies CASSVTSSSYEQYF.

At least ten counts were recorded for this clonotype. The chain has TRBV12-3 or TRBV12-4 and TRBJ1-5, with D uncertain. V gave up 2 bases and J gave up 10 bases, with 9 bases separating them. The CDR3 totals 12 residues. CDR3 sequence reads: CASSLLGSPQHF. CDR3 coding DNA: TGTGCCAGCAGTTTACTTGGGTCTCCCCAGCATTTT.

A few counts support this clonotype. The chain recombines TRBV10-1 with TRBJ2-1; tentative D call: TRBD2 (6 bases). The germline CDR1 and CDR2 sequences are WNHNN and SYGVQD (reference sequence). This CDR3 region has 14 residues. V gave up 5 bases and J gave up 8 bases, with 16 bases separating them. DNA of the CDR3: TGCGCCAGCAGTACGGAGGGGCTGCCCCATGAGCAGTTCTTC. This sequence encodes CASSTEGLPHEQFF.

The rearrangement joins TRBV30 to TRBJ2-7; D call uncertain. The germline V gene has CDR1 GTSNPN and CDR2 SVGIG (reference sequence). Trimming pared 3 bases from V and 7 bases from J, leaving 10 bases between. The CDR3 has 11 residues. In DNA, the CDR3 is TGTGCCTGGAGCCAACAGAGGGAGCAGTACTTC. This gives the protein CAWSQQREQYF.

The table lists this clonotype with a count of one. V usage is TRBV4-2 and J usage is TRBJ2-2; D unresolved. Trimming cost V 0 bases and J 1 base, with 6 bases left between them. The CDR3 spans 15 residues. Germline loops: CDR1 LGHNA, CDR2 YNFKEQ. The chain's CDR3 is CASSQDRWNTGELFF. CDR3 coding DNA: TGTGCCAGCAGCCAAGATCGGTGGAACACCGGGGAGCTGTTTTTT.

This clonotype was recorded many times. The chain's CDR3 is CASSLTTGTGAIQPQHF. The CDR3 DNA follows: TGTGCCAGCAGCTTAACAACCGGGACAGGGGCGATTCAGCCCCAGCATTTT. The chain uses TRBV7-2 and TRBJ1-5; TRBD1 matches at 10 bases. CDR1 SGHTA and CDR2 FQGNSA come from the germline V gene. V shed 2 bases, J shed 6 bases, and the junction held 10 bases outside the gene matches. CDR3 size: 17 residues.

This clonotype has ten or more counts. The DNA of the CDR3 is TGTGCCAGCAGCGCCGACAGGAAGAACACTGAAGCTTTCTTT. Its translation: CASSADRKNTEAFF. The rearrangement uses TRBV2 and TRBJ1-1; weak D call: TRBD1 (6 bases). The V gene lost 6 bases and the J gene lost 1 base, with 12 bases spanning the gap. The CDR3 has 14 amino acids. Germline V gene lookup returns CDR1 SNHLY and CDR2 FYNNEI.

The sample holds many counts of this clonotype. The V gene is TRBV13, the J gene TRBJ2-7, with D hard to call. Germline-derived CDR1 and CDR2 are PRHDT and FYEKMQ (reference sequence). The CDR3 covers 13 residues. Trimming left V 1 base short and J 7 bases short, with 11 bases between. CDR3 coding DNA: TGTGCCAGCAGCTTAGCGCGCCTAAGGGAGCAGTACTTC. Translated: CASSLARLREQYF.

The rearrangement links TRBV12-3 or TRBV12-4 to TRBJ2-1; 12 nucleotides match TRBD2. This CDR3 has 19 residues. J was trimmed by 8 bases and V by 1 base; bases with no gene match: 15. The CDR3 loop is CASSLGARTLAGGFHEQFF. CDR3 DNA: TGTGCCAGCAGTTTAGGTGCGCGGACTCTAGCGGGAGGGTTCCATGAGCAGTTCTTC.